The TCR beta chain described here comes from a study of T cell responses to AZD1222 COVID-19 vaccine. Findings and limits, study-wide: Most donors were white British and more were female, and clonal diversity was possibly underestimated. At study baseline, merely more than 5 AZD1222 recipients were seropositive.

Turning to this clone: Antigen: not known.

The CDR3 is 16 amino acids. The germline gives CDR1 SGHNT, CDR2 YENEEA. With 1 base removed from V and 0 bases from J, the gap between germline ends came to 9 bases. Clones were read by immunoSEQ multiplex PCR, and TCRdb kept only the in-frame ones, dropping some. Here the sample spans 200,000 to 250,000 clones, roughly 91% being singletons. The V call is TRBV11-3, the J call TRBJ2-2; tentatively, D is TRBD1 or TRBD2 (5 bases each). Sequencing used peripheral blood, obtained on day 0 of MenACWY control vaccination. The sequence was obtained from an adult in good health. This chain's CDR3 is CASSLAGTTNTGELFF. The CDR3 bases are TGTGCCAGCAGCTTAGCCGGGACGACGAACACCGGGGAGCTGTTTTTT.